The sequence of this T cell receptor beta chain was determined in a study of OX40 agonist ivuxolimab in advanced cancers. Study at large: Ivuxolimab is a fully human IgG2 antibody that activates OX40 (CD134). Three patients got partial responses; one had hepatocellular carcinoma and two had cutaneous melanoma.

Clones were sequenced by immunoSEQ multiplex PCR, and TCRdb holds only the in-frame ones, with some missing. The table includes almost 50,000 clones, 80% to 85% detected once. V lost 4 bases and J lost 3, with 21 bases in between. Germline V CDR1 and CDR2: LNHNV, YYDKDF (reference sequence). The length of the CDR3 is 17 residues. Comment on this clone: Antigen unknown.

Findings of the study overall: Clones of CD4+ and CD8+ blood T cells grew by week 6 at doses of 0.1 to 3.0 mg/kg.

V usage is TRBV15 and J usage is TRBJ1-2; D possibly corresponds to TRBD1 (5 bases). This receptor was identified in an adult with an advanced solid tumor such as melanoma, head and neck, liver or kidney cancer. Sequences were derived from CD4+ or CD8+ T cells sorted from blood, sampled in a trial of the OX40 agonist ivuxolimab. For the CDR3, the DNA is TGTGCCACCAGCAAACCCATCTCAGGGCAGACGTACTATGGCTACACCTTC. It specifies CATSKPISGQTYYGYTF.